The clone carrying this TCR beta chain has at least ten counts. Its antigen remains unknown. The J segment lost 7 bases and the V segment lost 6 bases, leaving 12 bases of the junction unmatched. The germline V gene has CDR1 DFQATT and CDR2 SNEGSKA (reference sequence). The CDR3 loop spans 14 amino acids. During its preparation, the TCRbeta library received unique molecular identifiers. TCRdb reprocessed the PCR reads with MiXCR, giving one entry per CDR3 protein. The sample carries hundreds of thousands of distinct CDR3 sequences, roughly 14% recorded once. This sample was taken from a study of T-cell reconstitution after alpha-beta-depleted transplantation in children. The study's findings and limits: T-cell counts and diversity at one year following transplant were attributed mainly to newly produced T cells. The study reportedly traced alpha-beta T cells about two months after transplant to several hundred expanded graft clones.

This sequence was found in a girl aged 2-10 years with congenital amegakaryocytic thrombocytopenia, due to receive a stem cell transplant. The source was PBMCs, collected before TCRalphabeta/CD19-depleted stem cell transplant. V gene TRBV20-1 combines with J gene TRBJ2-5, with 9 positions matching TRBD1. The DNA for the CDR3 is TGCAGTGCATTGCCGGGACAGGGAAGCGGGACCCAGTACTTC. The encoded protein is CSALPGQGSGTQYF.